This TCR beta chain came from a study of T cell repertoires in cytomegalovirus infection (dated by TCRdb to between 2018 and 2020). Concerning the study at large: Donor HLA type was relevant to the analysis, because carriage of CMV infection together with the matching HLA type was indicated by public TCR beta signatures.

Broader findings and caveats from the paper: The ex vivo response was dominated by HLA-C-restricted CMV-specific TCR beta clonotypes, which also provided the single most frequent clonotype in two of eight donors. Carriers of CMV infection plus the relevant HLA type were discriminated by the cumulative frequency of public TCR beta family members in the study cohort and in an independent roughly 370-donor cohort.

The CDR3 runs 14 amino acids, cysteine and phenylalanine included. Only the CDR3 DNA is retained, 42 bases long and in frame from the first base. In the germline V gene (reference sequence), CDR1 corresponds to MNHEY and CDR2 to SMNVEV. V is cut by 4 bases and J by 8 bases, and the space between the germline ends is 17 bases. Sequencing was carried out with an Illumina HiSeq 1500. The raw public reads went through TCRdb reprocessing: fastp at Q25, MiXCR clone calling, in-frame beta chains kept. Identical CDR3 proteins give one entry, which carries the most common genes and DNA. For this sample there are 350,000 to 450,000 distinct CDR3 sequences; about a sixth appear just once. The top ten clones comprise approximately 10% of the sample. This clonotype was picked up a small number of times. Its antigen is unknown. Nothing much larger sits one base from this clone, and base qualities are not available.

The chain employs TRBV27 and TRBJ1-2; TRBD1 is a possible D gene, resting on 5 matching bases. The clonotype was recovered from a human donor in good health (CMV status not recorded). Some clones in this sample may be carry-over from other donors' samples. The source material was PBMCs. The DNA sequence reads TGTGCCAGCAGTTCCCAGGGACGGGATAGAGGCTACACCTTC. This gives the protein CASSSQGRDRGYTF.